This TCR beta chain was recovered during a study of early T cells in non-severe SARS-CoV-2 infection. Study as a whole: RNA in bulk from unsorted whole blood was sequenced, and chains were unpaired. Study-wide results and caveats: In VDJdb matching, anti-spike CD8 responses were favored while private and CD4 specificities went missing.

Tagging with unique molecular identifiers was applied to individual cDNA molecules. One entry per CDR3 protein, called by TCRdb with MiXCR from the 5' RACE reads. The top ten hold 5.9% of the sample, which has about 69,000 distinct CDR3 sequences, roughly 10% seen once. This clonotype was detected only a few times. The antigen is not known. V was trimmed by 6 bases and J by 5 bases, leaving 10 bases between them. This CDR3 comprises 12 residues. Germline CDR1 and CDR2: ENHRY and SYGVKD. The TCR was taken from an adult who was a healthcare worker with PCR-confirmed SARS-CoV-2 infection or an uninfected control (not recorded which). Sequenced material: whole blood. The V gene is TRBV10-3, the J gene TRBJ1-1, with D perhaps TRBD1 (6 bases). The CDR3 coding sequence is TGTGCCATCAGACAGGGCCGGACTGAAGCTTTCTTT. It specifies CAIRQGRTEAFF.